Below are 21 T cell receptor beta chains sequenced from a single sample in a study of blood T cell repertoires in COVID-19. TCRdb's copy holds only in-frame clones and misses some; the assay was immunoSEQ multiplex PCR. Among approximately 80,000 clones listed, around 90% were seen once. Sequences were obtained from peripheral blood. These receptors were obtained from a human donor in a cohort sampled during active COVID-19.

V is TRBV9 and J is TRBJ2-3; D not certain. V was pared by 1 base and J by 1 base, with 7 bases between. This CDR3 has 14 amino acids. Germline V CDR1 and CDR2: SGDLS, YYNGEE. The CDR3 loop is CASSVRLRTDTQYF. The CDR3 bases are TGTGCCAGCAGCGTAAGACTCCGCACAGATACGCAGTATTTT.

V gene TRBV6-6 combines with J gene TRBJ2-7; no clear D gene. This CDR3 region has 13 residues. The germline CDR1 and CDR2 sequences are MNHNY and SVGAGI (reference sequence). Trimming pared 2 bases from V and 3 bases from J, leaving 8 bases between. CDR3 residues: CASSYQVNYEQYF. DNA of the CDR3: TGTGCCAGCAGTTACCAGGTCAACTACGAGCAGTACTTC.

The chain uses TRBV5-1 and TRBJ2-2; a weak D match, TRBD2 (7 bases). The germline V gene encodes CDR1 SGHRS and CDR2 YFSETQ. This CDR3 spans 16 amino acids. V dropped 9 bases and J dropped 8 bases, with 26 bases sitting between them. CDR3 residues: CATKEKGGPIRGELFF. The CDR3 DNA follows: TGCGCCACCAAAGAAAAGGGGGGGCCGATTCGGGGGGAGCTGTTTTTT.

The J gene is TRBJ2-2, the V gene TRBV30; D may be TRBD1 (6 bases). This CDR3 is built from 17 residues. V lost 2 bases, J lost 7 bases, and 23 bases lay in between. CDR1 and CDR2 from the germline V gene are GTSNPN and SVGIG (reference sequence). CDR3 nucleotide sequence: TGTGCCTGGAGTCGAAAAGGGGGACCTCTATTCGACGGGGAGCTGTTTTTT. Protein sequence: CAWSRKGGPLFDGELFF.

V gene TRBV3-1 (or the pseudogene TRBV3-2) combines with J gene TRBJ2-3; D ambiguous. The CDR3 runs to 11 residues. Trimming took off 5 bases at V and 7 bases at J, with 7 bases between the two ends. Germline V gives CDR1 LGHDT, CDR2 YNNKEL (reference sequence). The CDR3 is CASSWANTQYF. The CDR3 DNA reads as TGTGCCAGCAGCTGGGCCAATACGCAGTATTTT.

The chain joins TRBV24-1 to TRBJ2-1; unclear D gene. This CDR3 is built from 12 residues. The ends were cut back, 1 base at V and 12 bases at J, with 9 bases in the middle. In germline, CDR1 is KGHDR, CDR2 SFDVKD. The CDR3 protein is CATSDFKSGQFF. DNA for the CDR3: TGTGCCACCAGTGATTTCAAGTCGGGGCAGTTCTTC.

The chain carries TRBV5-6 and TRBJ1-4, with a weak D call TRBD1 (5 bases). Trimming took off 3 bases at V and 7 bases at J, with 19 bases between the two ends. CDR1 is SGHDT and CDR2 is YYEEEE in the germline V gene. The CDR3 loop spans 16 amino acids. CDR3 coding DNA: TGTGCCAGCAGCTCAGCCCCGAGGCTCGGGGGTGAAAAACTGTTTTTT. This encodes CASSSAPRLGGEKLFF.

Worth noting for this clone: Other DNA sequences in the same sample also yield this CDR3. The gene calls are TRBV15 and TRBJ1-1, with D tentatively TRBD1 (5 bases). Trimming shortened V by 0 bases and J by 4 bases, and 6 bases separated the two germline ends. The V gene's germline CDR1 is LNHNV and CDR2 YYDKDF (reference sequence). CDR3 length: 13 amino acids. CDR3 region: CATSRDRGTEAFF. As DNA, the CDR3 is TGTGCCACCAGCAGAGATAGGGGCACTGAAGCTTTCTTT.

The chain combines TRBV7-2 with TRBJ2-2; no definite D call. This CDR3 spans 15 amino acids. Germline V gives CDR1 SGHTA, CDR2 FQGNSA. Between the trimmed V and J ends, which lost 1 base and 1 base, there was a span of 7 bases. The CDR3 here is CASSLVAGNTGELFF. CDR3 sequence (DNA): TGTGCCAGCAGCTTAGTTGCAGGGAACACCGGGGAGCTGTTTTTT.

The chain links TRBV14 to TRBJ2-2, with D possibly TRBD1 on 6 matching bases. CDR1 and CDR2 from the germline V gene are SGHDN and FVKESK. V was cut by 7 bases and J by 1 base, with 7 bases left in between. There are 13 residues in the CDR3. The DNA for the CDR3 is TGTGCCAGCAAAGGGGGGAACACCGGGGAGCTGTTTTTT. It is translated as CASKGGNTGELFF.

For the CDR3, the DNA is TGTGCCAGCAGTTTCACTAGGCGGGAGGGAGGCACAGATACGCAGTATTTT. Protein: CASSFTRREGGTDTQYF. The rearrangement links TRBV27 to TRBJ2-3, with TRBD2 matching over 9 bases. CDR1 MNHEY and CDR2 SMNVEV come from the germline V gene (reference sequence). J lost 1 base, V lost 3 bases, and 8 bases had no gene match. This CDR3 spans 17 amino acids.

The V and J genes are TRBV7-9 and TRBJ1-4; 8 bases map to TRBD1. There are 14 residues in the CDR3. Germline lookup yields CDR1 SEHNR and CDR2 FQNEAQ (reference sequence). V lost 3 bases, J lost 7 bases, and 4 bases stayed unmatched. Written as DNA, the CDR3 is TGTGCCAGCAGCTTCGGGACAGGTAGTGAAAAACTGTTTTTT. Amino acid sequence: CASSFGTGSEKLFF.

The V gene is TRBV5-6, the J gene TRBJ1-2; D gene ambiguous. V shed 0 bases and J shed 7 bases, with 16 bases lying between them. The CDR3 has 15 amino acids. Looked up from germline, CDR1 is SGHDT and CDR2 is YYEEEE. The CDR3 spells CASSLGDRQDSGYTF. The CDR3 DNA reads as TGTGCCAGCAGCTTGGGGGATAGGCAGGACTCTGGCTACACCTTC. The full variable domain, with the rest looked up from reference TRBV5-6 and TRBJ1-2, is DAGVTQSPTHLIKTRGQQVTLRCSPKSGHDTVSWYQQALGQGPQFIFQYYEEEERQRGNFPDRFSGHQFPNYSSELNVNALLLGDSALYLCASSLGDRQDSGYTFGSGTRLTVV.

The chain has TRBV3-1 (or the pseudogene TRBV3-2) and TRBJ1-1; TRBD1 is a possible D gene (5 bases). From germline, CDR1 is LGHDT and CDR2 YNNKEL (reference sequence). This CDR3 is 15 amino acids long. V lost 4 bases and J lost 1, with 13 bases in between. CDR3 in DNA: TGTGCCAGCAGCCCTGGGGCATCGACGAACACTGAAGCTTTCTTT. Its translation is CASSPGASTNTEAFF.

This clone has a single count. This chain uses TRBV7-9 with TRBJ1-4; TRBD1 matches 10 bases. The CDR3 covers 15 residues. V gave up 2 bases and J gave up 7 bases; unmatched junction bases: 4. Germline V gives CDR1 SEHNR, CDR2 FQNEAQ (reference sequence). The CDR3 nucleotides read TGTGCCAGCAGCTTAAGGGACAGGGGTTTTGAAAAACTGTTTTTT. Translation: CASSLRDRGFEKLFF.

The chain combines TRBV28 with TRBJ1-1, with a weak D call TRBD1 (6 bases). CDR3 length: 13 amino acids. The V end lost 8 bases, the J end lost 5 bases, and 15 bases lay between the germline ends. Germline V gene sequence: CDR1 MDHEN, CDR2 SYDVKM. In nucleotides, the CDR3 is TGTGCCAGCCGTGGACAGCTTGAAACTGAAGCTTTCTTT. Its protein is CASRGQLETEAFF.

The chain carries TRBV28 and TRBJ1-2, with a possible D match to TRBD1 (6 bases). Germline CDR1 and CDR2: MDHEN and SYDVKM. V dropped 5 bases and J dropped 4 bases, with 14 bases sitting between them. CDR3 length equals 14 residues. The CDR3 DNA reads as TGTGCCAGCAGTCCTACAGGGAAAATCTATGGCTACACCTTC. This codes for CASSPTGKIYGYTF.

The chain has TRBV5-6 and TRBJ2-7; D not certain. Germline loops: CDR1 SGHDT, CDR2 YYEEEE. The CDR3 is made up of 12 amino acids. Trimming shortened V by 1 base and J by 3 bases, and 5 bases separated the two germline ends. The CDR3 loop reads CASSLSVYEQYF. The CDR3 DNA is TGTGCCAGCAGCTTGTCTGTCTACGAGCAGTACTTC.

V is TRBV5-1 and J is TRBJ2-7, with TRBD2 identical over 8 bases. Germline lookup yields CDR1 SGHRS and CDR2 YFSETQ. V lost 2 bases, J lost 5 bases, and 3 bases stayed unmatched. The CDR3 contains 13 residues. This CDR3 reads CASSFLAGHEQYF. The CDR3 region has the DNA TGCGCCAGCAGCTTTCTAGCGGGTCACGAGCAGTACTTC. Full variable domain (outside the CDR3, taken from reference TRBV5-1 and TRBJ2-7): KAGVTQTPRYLIKTRGQQVTLSCSPISGHRSVSWYQQTPGQGLQFLFEYFSETQRNKGNFPGRFSGRQFSNSRSEMNVSTLELGDSALYLCASSFLAGHEQYFGPGTRLTVT.

This sequence joins TRBV9 and TRBJ1-2, with D possibly being TRBD1 (5 bases). This CDR3 is built from 14 residues. CDR1 is SGDLS and CDR2 is YYNGEE in the germline V gene. Deletions cut 4 bases from V and 6 bases from J, with 16 bases between. CDR3 amino acids: CASSLTDSYDGYTF. For the CDR3, the DNA is TGTGCCAGCAGCCTCACAGACAGTTACGATGGCTACACCTTC.

The chain joins TRBV5-6 to TRBJ1-1; TRBD1 aligns across 8 bases. The trim removed 4 bases at V and 1 base at J, leaving 6 bases unmatched. The V gene's germline CDR1 is SGHDT and CDR2 YYEEEE. This CDR3 region has 15 residues. The CDR3: CASSRTGLRNTEAFF. Written as DNA, the CDR3 is TGTGCCAGCAGCCGGACAGGGTTAAGGAACACTGAAGCTTTCTTT.